This T cell receptor (beta chain) was captured in a study of early T cells in non-severe SARS-CoV-2 infection. At the level of the study: Alpha and beta chains were unpaired, from unsorted whole-blood bulk RNA.

As part of library construction, unique molecular identifiers were attached to individual cDNA molecules. MiXCR, applied by TCRdb to the 5' RACE reads, yields one record per CDR3 protein. The sample includes 35,000 to 45,000 distinct CDR3 sequences, approximately 5.9% of them seen just once. The source is an adult who was a healthcare worker with PCR-confirmed SARS-CoV-2 infection or an uninfected control (not recorded which). The sequencing used whole blood, collected at baseline.

DNA for the CDR3: TGTGCCAGCAGCTTAGTCTGGGACGGCACAGATACGCAGTATTTT. This codes for CASSLVWDGTDTQYF. The chain uses TRBV7-9 and TRBJ2-3; D may be TRBD1 or TRBD2 (5 bases each). V lost 1 base and J lost 1, with 9 bases in between. Germline V gene lookup returns CDR1 SEHNR and CDR2 FQNEAQ (reference sequence). This CDR3 contains 15 residues.